These 8 T cell receptor beta chains share one sample of origin, sequenced in a study of control samples from healthy donors and cancer patients. Profiled with immunoSEQ multiplex PCR; TCRdb holds only in-frame clones, not every one. Of over 120,000 clones in the sample, more than 85% were seen once. Sequencing used blood. The receptors here all came from a man aged 30 to 45 in good health.

This rearrangement joins TRBV6-2 or TRBV6-3 to TRBJ1-3; 10 nucleotides align to TRBD1. This CDR3 region has 16 residues. In germline, CDR1 is MNHEY, CDR2 SVGEGT. The V gene end was trimmed by 5 bases and the J gene end by 1 base; junction bases not matched to a gene: 5. The CDR3 is CASSRTGGESGNTIYF. For the CDR3, the DNA is TGTGCCAGCAGTCGGACAGGGGGTGAATCTGGAAACACCATATATTTT.

The J gene is TRBJ1-1, the V gene TRBV19; 7 bases line up with TRBD1. This CDR3 contains 14 residues. Trimming cost V 3 bases and J 3 bases; bases outside gene matches: 4. Looked up from germline, CDR1 is LNHDA and CDR2 is SQIVND (reference sequence). The CDR3 sequence is CASSIWTGDTEAFF. CDR3 DNA sequence: TGTGCCAGTAGTATCTGGACAGGAGACACTGAAGCTTTCTTT.

The rearrangement joins TRBV7-9 to TRBJ2-1; D perhaps matches TRBD2 (5 bases). The V and J ends lost 4 bases and 0 bases respectively, with 16 bases between them. The germline CDR1 and CDR2 sequences are SEHNR and FQNEAQ (reference sequence). The CDR3 is 17 residues long. This CDR3 is CASSSRLISSSYNEQFF. As DNA, the CDR3 is TGTGCCAGCAGCTCACGACTAATCTCGAGCTCCTACAATGAGCAGTTCTTC.

The chain uses TRBV18 and TRBJ2-7; 7 bases match TRBD1. Trimming took 3 bases from V and 3 from J; bases not matched to a gene: 2. Per the germline V gene, CDR1 is KGHSH and CDR2 is LQKENI. The CDR3 is 13 residues long. The CDR3 sequence is CASSPAGGYEQYF. The DNA for the CDR3 is TGTGCCAGCTCACCCGCAGGGGGCTACGAGCAGTACTTC.

V is TRBV29-1 and J is TRBJ2-3; unclear D gene. Trimming stripped 2 bases from V and 2 bases from J, with 11 bases between. Germline V gene sequence: CDR1 SQVTM, CDR2 ANQGSEA. This CDR3 has 14 amino acids. The CDR3 here is CSVELGLHTDTQYF. The CDR3 DNA sequence: TGCAGCGTTGAACTAGGGTTGCACACAGATACGCAGTATTTT.

V and J are TRBV11-3 and TRBJ2-1; maybe TRBD2 (6 bases). Germline V gene data show CDR1 as SGHNT and CDR2 as YENEEA. The V and J ends lost 5 bases and 5 bases respectively, with 16 bases between them. The CDR3 is 15 amino acids. The CDR3 sequence: CASSPHGGRDNEQFF. CDR3 DNA sequence: TGTGCCAGCAGCCCTCACGGGGGAAGAGACAATGAGCAGTTCTTC. The full variable domain, with the rest looked up from reference TRBV11-3 and TRBJ2-1, is EAGVVQSPRYKIIEKKQPVAFWCNPISGHNTLYWYLQNLGQGPELLIRYENEEAVDDSQLPKDRFSAERLKGVDSTLKIQPAELGDSAVYLCASSPHGGRDNEQFFGPGTRLTVL.

V and J are TRBV12-3 or TRBV12-4 and TRBJ2-3, with unresolved D. V was trimmed by 3 bases and J by 1 base, leaving 5 bases between them. The CDR3 length is 13 residues. The chain's CDR3 is CASSFIGTDTQYF. Written as DNA, the CDR3 is TGTGCCAGCAGTTTTATCGGCACAGATACGCAGTATTTT.

J is TRBJ2-3 and V is TRBV27; D is unclear. CDR1 and CDR2 (germline): MNHEY, SMNVEV (reference sequence). V dropped 6 bases and J dropped 1 base, with 11 bases sitting between them. This CDR3 contains 14 residues. DNA for the CDR3: TGTGCCAGCAGGACTCTGACTCGCACAGATACGCAGTATTTT. This sequence encodes CASRTLTRTDTQYF.